The 21 T cell receptor beta chains below were found in one sample sequenced in a study of T cell responses to AZD1222 COVID-19 vaccine. Method: immunoSEQ multiplex PCR; TCRdb's copy keeps in-frame clones and lacks some. The table lists approximately 140,000 clones, about nine tenths of them singletons. Sequenced material: peripheral blood, taken 28 days after the second AZD1222 dose. These receptors were taken from an adult who received the AZD1222 COVID-19 vaccine.

V gene TRBV29-1 combines with J gene TRBJ1-2; unclear D gene. Germline V gene lookup returns CDR1 SQVTM and CDR2 ANQGSEA. This CDR3 has 14 amino acids. V was clipped by 4 bases and J by 3 bases, with 15 bases between them. The CDR3 reads CSVGKAPAYYGYTF. The CDR3 region has the DNA TGCAGCGTTGGAAAGGCGCCGGCTTACTATGGCTACACCTTC.

V usage is TRBV14 and J usage is TRBJ2-1; 10 nucleotides line up with TRBD2. The junction had 4 bases not matched to a gene; V was cut back by 2 bases and J by 6 bases. Germline loops: CDR1 SGHDN, CDR2 FVKESK. The CDR3 is 15 residues long. CDR3 residues: CASSQLAGVPNEQFF. The CDR3 region has the DNA TGTGCCAGCAGCCAACTAGCGGGAGTGCCCAATGAGCAGTTCTTC. The complete variable domain, with remaining parts taken from reference TRBV14 and TRBJ2-1, reads EAGVTQFPSHSVIEKGQTVTLRCDPISGHDNLYWYRRVMGKEIKFLLHFVKESKQDESGMPNNRFLAERTGGTYSTLKVQPAELEDSGVYFCASSQLAGVPNEQFFGPGTRLTVL.

The chain links TRBV27 to TRBJ1-4, with TRBD1 identical over 7 bases. The CDR3 length is 14 residues. With V trimmed by 3 bases and J by 7 bases, 5 bases remained unmatched. Germline assignment: CDR1 MNHEY and CDR2 SMNVEV (reference sequence). For the CDR3, the DNA is TGTGCCAGCAGTTTGACAGGGTGGGCTGAAAAACTGTTTTTT. The encoded protein is CASSLTGWAEKLFF.

The rearrangement uses TRBV27 and TRBJ1-4; D is undetermined. There are 14 residues in the CDR3. From germline, CDR1 is MNHEY and CDR2 SMNVEV (reference sequence). Trimming removed 5 bases from V and 7 bases from J, with 14 bases in between. In nucleotides, the CDR3 is TGTGCCAGCAGTGGACTCGGCGCCTTTGAAAAACTGTTTTTT. Translation: CASSGLGAFEKLFF.

The chain uses TRBV3-1 (or the pseudogene TRBV3-2) and TRBJ2-1; D unresolved. The germline gives CDR1 LGHDT, CDR2 YNNKEL (reference sequence). V was pared by 0 bases and J by 7 bases, with 13 bases between. The CDR3 is made up of 15 amino acids. In DNA, the CDR3 is TGTGCCAGCAGCCAAGATCTCCGAACTGGGAATGAGCAGTTCTTC. Residues: CASSQDLRTGNEQFF.

The J gene is TRBJ1-1, the V gene TRBV2; D perhaps matches TRBD1 (6 bases). Germline V gene sequence: CDR1 SNHLY, CDR2 FYNNEI. The V and J ends lost 0 bases and 6 bases respectively, with 14 bases between them. The CDR3 runs to 15 residues. The CDR3 region has the DNA TGTGCCAGCAGTGAAGCAGGTCGGGGGGGCTCTGAAGCTTTCTTT. It translates to CASSEAGRGGSEAFF.

This sequence joins TRBV5-4 and TRBJ2-3, with a weak D call TRBD2 (6 bases). The CDR3 totals 16 residues. Deletions cut 2 bases from V and 0 bases from J, with 13 bases between. Germline-derived CDR1 and CDR2 are SGHNT and YYREEE (reference sequence). CDR3 protein: CASSLSSAISTDTQYF. DNA for the CDR3: TGTGCCAGCAGCTTATCTAGCGCAATTAGCACAGATACGCAGTATTTT. The full variable domain, its missing parts supplied by reference TRBV5-4 and TRBJ2-3, is ETGVTQSPTHLIKTRGQQVTLRCSSQSGHNTVSWYQQALGQGPQFIFQYYREEENGRGNFPPRFSGLQFPNYSSELNVNALELDDSALYLCASSLSSAISTDTQYFGPGTRLTVL.

This clone is a singleton in its sample. J is TRBJ2-3 and V is TRBV30; 9 bases agree with TRBD2. V was pared by 4 bases and J by 4 bases, with 9 bases of the junction left unmatched. Germline V gene data show CDR1 as GTSNPN and CDR2 as SVGIG (reference sequence). This CDR3 has 15 amino acids. Here the CDR3 reads CAWTMAGGPSDTQYF. The CDR3 region has the DNA TGTGCCTGGACCATGGCGGGAGGGCCCTCAGATACGCAGTATTTT.

J is TRBJ1-5 and V is TRBV19; 7 bases align to TRBD1. The V segment lost 5 bases and the J segment 4 bases; nucleotides outside the gene matches: 20. CDR1 LNHDA and CDR2 SQIVND come from the germline V gene (reference sequence). The length of the CDR3 is 19 residues. CDR3 sequence reads: CASSLQPHRDRLRNQPQHF. The DNA of the CDR3 is TGTGCCAGTAGTCTACAACCCCACCGGGACAGACTTCGAAATCAGCCCCAGCATTTT.

The chain uses TRBV7-9 and TRBJ1-2; maybe TRBD1 (5 bases). Per the germline V gene, CDR1 is SEHNR and CDR2 is FQNEAQ (reference sequence). The CDR3 length is 15 residues. V was shortened by 4 bases and J by 0 bases, with 12 bases between the two germline ends. Here the CDR3 DNA reads TGTGCCAGCAGCTCAGACAGCCCAGCTAACTATGGCTACACCTTC. Its translation: CASSSDSPANYGYTF.

This clone occurred once. The chain has TRBV12-3 or TRBV12-4 and TRBJ1-1; 7 nucleotides match TRBD1. The CDR3 extends over 12 amino acids. V lost 6 bases, J lost 11 bases, and 9 bases stayed unmatched. CDR3 DNA sequence: TGTGCCAGCAGAAGGGGGCCGGTGGAGGCTTTCTTT. It encodes CASRRGPVEAFF.

CDR3 in DNA: TGTGCCAGCAGACAAACTAGCTATGAGCAGTTCTTC. Translated: CASRQTSYEQFF. The V call is TRBV2, the J call TRBJ2-1; maybe TRBD2 (6 bases). Germline-derived CDR1 and CDR2 are SNHLY and FYNNEI. This CDR3 region has 12 residues. V dropped 6 bases and J dropped 8 bases, with 11 bases sitting between them.

The chain uses TRBV3-1 (or the pseudogene TRBV3-2) and TRBJ2-7; TRBD2 matches 7 bases. Germline V gives CDR1 LGHDT, CDR2 YNNKEL (reference sequence). V shed 1 base and J 0 bases; nucleotides not matched to a gene: 6. This CDR3 is 16 amino acids long. CDR3 residues: CASSQGGGGTSYEQYF. The CDR3 DNA reads TGTGCCAGCAGCCAAGGGGGGGGAGGGACCTCCTACGAGCAGTACTTC.

This clone was observed a few times. This chain connects TRBV7-6 to TRBJ2-3; the D gene is possibly TRBD2 (5 bases). The V gene's germline CDR1 is SGHVS and CDR2 FNYEAQ. Trimming took 4 bases from V and 2 from J, leaving 7 bases between them. This CDR3 contains 13 residues. CDR3 amino acids: CASSSEDTDTQYF. Here the CDR3 DNA reads TGTGCCAGCAGCTCGGAGGACACAGATACGCAGTATTTT.

The chain couples TRBV9 to TRBJ1-1, with D perhaps TRBD1 (5 bases). Trimming removed 0 bases from V and 6 bases from J, with 12 bases in between. The germline CDR1 and CDR2 sequences are SGDLS and YYNGEE. The CDR3 contains 14 residues. This chain's CDR3 is CASSVGVAGAEAFF. The CDR3 coding sequence is TGTGCCAGCAGCGTAGGTGTGGCGGGGGCTGAAGCTTTCTTT.

The chain couples TRBV30 to TRBJ1-6; D not certain. Trimming stripped 3 bases from V and 9 bases from J, with 18 bases between. The CDR3 loop spans 15 amino acids. The V gene's germline CDR1 is GTSNPN and CDR2 SVGIG (reference sequence). The CDR3 loop is CAWRPASSIGSPLHF. CDR3 coding DNA: TGTGCCTGGAGGCCGGCGAGTTCAATCGGTTCACCCCTCCACTTT.

The V call is TRBV12-3 or TRBV12-4, the J call TRBJ1-2; a possible D gene is TRBD1 (6 bases). The CDR3 is made up of 13 amino acids. V was shortened by 5 bases and J by 7 bases, with 14 bases between the two germline ends. CDR3 residues: CASSATGKGGYTF. CDR3 DNA: TGTGCCAGCAGTGCAACAGGGAAGGGTGGCTACACCTTC.

The V gene is TRBV5-5, the J gene TRBJ1-1, with 7 bases matching TRBD1. The CDR3 spans 16 residues. The germline V gene has CDR1 SGHKS and CDR2 YYEKEE (reference sequence). V was clipped by 4 bases and J by 3 bases; unmatched bases: 12. CDR3 sequence (DNA): TGTGCCAGCAGCCTGGGCTTGGGACAGCGGGACACTGAAGCTTTCTTT. This translates into CASSLGLGQRDTEAFF.

The chain joins TRBV30 to TRBJ1-1, with D unclear. V lost 4 bases and J 3 bases, leaving 12 bases between the germline ends. Germline values: CDR1 GTSNPN, CDR2 SVGIG (reference sequence). The CDR3 is made up of 13 amino acids. Written as DNA, the CDR3 is TGTGCCTGGAAAAGGGCAAGGGACACTGAAGCTTTCTTT. It codes for CAWKRARDTEAFF.

The chain carries TRBV12-3 or TRBV12-4 and TRBJ1-5; a weak D match, TRBD1 (5 bases). The CDR3 is 13 amino acids. V was cut by 5 bases and J by 2 bases, with 7 bases left in between. The CDR3 here is CASSEGGNQPQHF. DNA of the CDR3: TGTGCCAGCAGTGAAGGGGGCAATCAGCCCCAGCATTTT.

There are a few counts of this clone. The genes are TRBV20-1 and TRBJ2-1; TRBD2 aligns across 7 bases. Looked up from germline, CDR1 is DFQATT and CDR2 is SNEGSKA (reference sequence). After removal of 0 bases from V and 12 bases from J, the junction contained 2 bases not matched to a gene. The CDR3 spans 11 residues. CDR3 in amino acids: CSAREREWQFF. DNA of the CDR3: TGCAGTGCTAGAGAGCGGGAGTGGCAGTTCTTC.